Sequencing of this TCR beta chain was carried out in a study of CD8+CD57+ T cells in acquired aplastic anemia. Whole-study context: On average, sorted CD4+ and CD8+ cells gave 3.2 ug of DNA. Study outcomes and limitations: The same twenty-nine CD8+ CDR3 sequences occurred in patients and in controls.

With regard to this clonotype: Its antigen remains unidentified. The junction shows a germline mismatch at one end, possibly a read error.

It was genomic DNA that served as the template for profiling TCR beta VDJ and CDR3. Each CDR3 protein gets one entry after TCRdb re-called the reads with MiXCR. The data contain 250,000 to 350,000 distinct CDR3 sequences, around 60% of them singletons. This CDR3 has 15 amino acids. Germline-derived CDR1 and CDR2 are WNHNN and SYGVQD (reference sequence). The TCR sequence derives from a human donor with severe aplastic anemia or a healthy control (not recorded which). This rearrangement joins TRBV10-1 to TRBJ2-5; 10 nucleotides agree with TRBD2. TRBJ2-7 explains the end of the DNA better; the J call may be wrong. The sample was sorted CD4+, CD8+, or CD8+CD57+ T cells (not recorded which) from PBMCs. CDR3 sequence reads: CASSEASGSSYEQYF. The DNA of the CDR3 is TGTGCCAGCAGTGAGGCTAGCGGGAGTTCCTACGAGCAGTACTTC.